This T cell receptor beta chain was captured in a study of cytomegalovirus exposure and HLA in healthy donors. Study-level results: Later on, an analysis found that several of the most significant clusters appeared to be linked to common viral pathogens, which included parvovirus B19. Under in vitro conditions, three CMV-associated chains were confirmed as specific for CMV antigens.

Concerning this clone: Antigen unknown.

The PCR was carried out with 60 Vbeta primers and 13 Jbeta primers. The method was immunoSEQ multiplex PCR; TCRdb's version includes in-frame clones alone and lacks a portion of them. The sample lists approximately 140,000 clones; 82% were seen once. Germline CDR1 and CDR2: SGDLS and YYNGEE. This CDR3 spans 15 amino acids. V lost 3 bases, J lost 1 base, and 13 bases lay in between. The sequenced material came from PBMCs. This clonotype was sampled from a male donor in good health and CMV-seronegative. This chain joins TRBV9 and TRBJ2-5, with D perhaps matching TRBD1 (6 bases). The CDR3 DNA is TGTGCCAGCAGCGCTTTGGGACAACCCCAAGAGACCCAGTACTTC. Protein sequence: CASSALGQPQETQYF.